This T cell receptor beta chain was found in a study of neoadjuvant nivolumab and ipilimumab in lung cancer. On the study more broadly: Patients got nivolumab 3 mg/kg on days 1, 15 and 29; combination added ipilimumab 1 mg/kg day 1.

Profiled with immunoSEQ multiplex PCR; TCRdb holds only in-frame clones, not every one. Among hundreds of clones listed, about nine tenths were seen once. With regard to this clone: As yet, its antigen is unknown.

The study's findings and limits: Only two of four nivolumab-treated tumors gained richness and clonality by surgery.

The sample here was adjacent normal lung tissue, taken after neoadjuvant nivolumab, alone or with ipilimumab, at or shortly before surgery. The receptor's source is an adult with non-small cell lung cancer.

The CDR3 DNA reads TGTGCCAGCAGCTTCAAGGGGGCGAACACCGGGGAGCTGTTTTTT. It codes for CASSFKGANTGELFF. This rearrangement joins TRBV5-4 to TRBJ2-2; D is perhaps TRBD1 (6 bases). Germline CDR1 and CDR2: SGHNT and YYREEE (reference sequence). The length of the CDR3 is 15 residues. V shed 2 bases and J shed 0 bases, with 8 bases lying between them.